One and the same sample provided the 26 T cell receptor beta chains below, sequenced in a study of shared clonotypes between healthy human individuals. Using immunoSEQ multiplex PCR, the repertoire was profiled, and TCRdb retains in-frame clones only, with some absent. The sample shows over 95,000 clones, around half of them seen only once. Sequencing used PBMCs. Receptors were obtained from a woman aged 40-49 years in good health. Some clones in this sample may be carry-over from other donors' samples.

This clone occurred once. Given a far larger clone just one base away, this is likely a sequencing read error. The CDR3 loop is CAWGNSGNQPQHF. As DNA, the CDR3 is TGTGCCTGGGGCAACAGTGGCAATCAGCCCCAGCATTTT. V is TRBV30 and J is TRBJ1-5; no clear D. Germline V gene lookup returns CDR1 GTSNPN and CDR2 SVGIG (reference sequence). The CDR3 runs 13 residues. V was clipped by 5 bases and J by 2 bases, with 10 bases between them.

As concerns this clone: This probably arose from a read error, given a far larger clone one base away. The chain couples TRBV11-2 to TRBJ2-2; D is unresolved. V was cut by 9 bases and J by 0 bases, with 14 bases left in between. This CDR3 is built from 15 residues. Per germline, CDR1 SGHAT and CDR2 FQNNGV. The CDR3 nucleotides are TGTGCCAGAAGCACCACTTACCCGAACACCGGGGAGCTGTTTTTT. Translating it yields CARSTTYPNTGELFF.

This clone was detected only a few times. This chain uses TRBV2 with TRBJ1-3; D gene uncertain. CDR1 SNHLY and CDR2 FYNNEI come from the germline V gene. This CDR3 comprises 11 residues. The germline V and J ends were trimmed by 6 bases and 6 bases, with 6 bases remaining between them. The CDR3 sequence is CASSLENTIYF. Here the CDR3 DNA reads TGTGCCAGCAGCTTAGAAAACACCATATATTTT.

The chain has TRBV7-7 and TRBJ2-5, with TRBD2 identical over 7 bases. This CDR3 is 16 amino acids long. V lost 5 bases and J lost 1; bases outside the gene matches: 10. CDR1 and CDR2 (germline): SSHAT, FNYEAQ (reference sequence). The CDR3 sequence: CASSPNGGDVQETQYF. The CDR3 nucleotides read TGTGCCAGCAGCCCCAATGGGGGGGACGTCCAAGAGACCCAGTACTTC.

This clone was seen only a few times. J is TRBJ2-3 and V is TRBV9; 9 bases are a match to TRBD2. J lost 1 base, V lost 0 bases, and 6 bases had no gene match. Germline loops: CDR1 SGDLS, CDR2 YYNGEE. The CDR3 covers 17 residues. This CDR3 is CASSVAPLAGGTDTQYF. In nucleotides, the CDR3 is TGTGCCAGCAGCGTAGCTCCGTTAGCGGGAGGCACAGATACGCAGTATTTT.

The chain carries TRBV7-9 and TRBJ2-2; D gene uncertain. The length of the CDR3 is 16 residues. In germline, CDR1 is SEHNR, CDR2 FQNEAQ (reference sequence). V lost 1 base to trimming and J lost 3 bases, with 12 bases between them. The CDR3 is CASSLGRGIDTGELFF. For the CDR3, the DNA is TGTGCCAGCAGCTTAGGTCGCGGAATCGACACCGGGGAGCTGTTTTTT.

This clone was found a few times. The chain links TRBV28 to TRBJ1-2; 7 nucleotides line up with TRBD1. The CDR3 runs 15 residues. Trimming at V came to 3 bases and at J to 8 bases, leaving 12 bases not matched to a gene. CDR1 is MDHEN and CDR2 is SYDVKM in the germline V gene. The CDR3, as DNA: TGTGCCAGCAGTTTCAGAGACAGGGTGTTAGGAGGCTACACCTTC. It is translated as CASSFRDRVLGGYTF.

In this sample, this clone turned up many times. Other DNA sequences of this sample code for an identical CDR3. The V and J genes are TRBV5-1 and TRBJ2-5; 9 bases are shared with TRBD1. CDR1 is SGHRS and CDR2 is YFSETQ in the germline V gene. Trimming removed 1 base from V and 2 bases from J; junction bases left unmatched: 12. CDR3 length: 18 amino acids. This CDR3 is CASSLLNNLGTGQETQYF. CDR3 in DNA: TGCGCCAGCAGCTTGTTAAACAACCTCGGGACAGGGCAAGAGACCCAGTACTTC.

This clone has just one count. The chain is built from TRBV7-8 and TRBJ2-7, with a possible D match to TRBD2 (5 bases). Trimming left V 6 bases short and J 0 bases short, with 12 bases between. Germline loops: CDR1 SGHVS, CDR2 FQNEAQ. The CDR3 is made up of 14 amino acids. CDR3 sequence reads: CASSIAQSSYEQYF. The CDR3 region has the DNA TGTGCCAGCAGTATAGCGCAGAGCTCCTACGAGCAGTACTTC.

This clone has only a few counts. The chain joins TRBV7-9 to TRBJ2-3; D unresolved. Trimming cost V 0 bases and J 2 bases, with 6 bases left between them. CDR1 is SEHNR and CDR2 is FQNEAQ in the germline V gene (reference sequence). The CDR3 is 14 amino acids. The CDR3 nucleotides read TGTGCCAGCAGCTTAGCGGGCGTCACAGATACGCAGTATTTT. The encoded protein is CASSLAGVTDTQYF.

The V call is TRBV5-1, the J call TRBJ2-5, with 10 bases identical to TRBD2. J gave up 5 bases and V 0 bases, and 4 bases lay outside the gene matches. This CDR3 contains 15 residues. Germline V gene data show CDR1 as SGHRS and CDR2 as YFSETQ. The CDR3 spells CASSLDLAGAETQYF. CDR3 DNA sequence: TGCGCCAGCAGCTTGGACCTAGCGGGAGCGGAGACCCAGTACTTC.

This clone showed up many times. This chain uses TRBV30 with TRBJ2-7, with D maybe TRBD1 (5 bases). The CDR3 has 13 residues. Germline values: CDR1 GTSNPN, CDR2 SVGIG (reference sequence). The germline V and J ends were trimmed by 0 bases and 4 bases, with 10 bases remaining between them. CDR3 loop: CAWSVGRAYEQYF. The CDR3 bases are TGTGCCTGGAGTGTAGGCAGGGCTTACGAGCAGTACTTC.

This clone is a singleton in its sample. The junction departs from the called germline gene at one end, perhaps through a read error. This chain joins TRBV7-8 and TRBJ2-5; the D gene could be TRBD1 or TRBD2 (6 bases each). The assigned J gene may be wrong: the sequence end matches TRBJ2-7 better. CDR3 size: 15 residues. Germline CDR1 is SGHVS and CDR2 is FQNEAQ. The CDR3 nucleotides read TGTGCCGGCAGCCCACAGGCGGGACAAAGCTACGAGCAGTACTTC. It is translated as CAGSPQAGQSYEQYF.

The gene calls are TRBV10-3 and TRBJ2-3, with 14 positions matching TRBD2. Per germline, CDR1 ENHRY and CDR2 SYGVKD. V was clipped by 4 bases and J by 5 bases; unmatched bases: 2. The CDR3 spans 15 residues. The CDR3 spells CAISGGLAGGDTQYF. In DNA, the CDR3 is TGTGCCATCAGTGGAGGACTAGCGGGGGGAGATACGCAGTATTTT.

This clone came up a few times. The gene calls are TRBV5-1 and TRBJ2-2; 8 nucleotides agree with TRBD1. This CDR3 is built from 13 residues. Germline V gives CDR1 SGHRS, CDR2 YFSETQ. With 5 bases clipped from V and 7 bases from J, the junction kept 4 bases outside the gene matches. CDR3 sequence (DNA): TGCGCCAGCAGACCACAGGGGGACGGGGAGCTGTTTTTT. Protein sequence: CASRPQGDGELFF.

This clone occurred many times. The chain is built from TRBV7-2 and TRBJ2-6; D is ambiguous. Trimming took 7 bases from V and 0 from J, leaving 10 bases between them. The CDR3 has 15 amino acids. The germline V gene encodes CDR1 SGHTA and CDR2 FQGNSA. CDR3 amino acids: CASTIGVSGANVLTF. CDR3 DNA sequence: TGTGCCAGCACCATCGGAGTCTCTGGGGCCAACGTCCTGACTTTC.

This clone occurred many times. V is TRBV29-1 and J is TRBJ2-5; D may correspond to TRBD1 or TRBD2 (6 bases each). The J call is doubtful: the DNA matches TRBJ2-7 better. The CDR3 consists of 14 residues. The germline V gene encodes CDR1 SQVTM and CDR2 ANQGSEA. CDR3 sequence reads: CSVGAGREPYEQYF. The DNA of the CDR3 is TGCAGCGTGGGGGCTGGGCGGGAACCCTACGAGCAGTACTTC.

This clone was counted ten times or more. The CDR3 DNA reads TGTGCCAGCAGTGAAATGGGGACAGGGGAAATAAGCTACGAGCAGTACTTC. It yields the protein CASSEMGTGEISYEQYF. The rearrangement links TRBV25-1 to TRBJ2-7, with 10 bases lining up with TRBD1. CDR1 and CDR2 from the germline V gene are MGHDK and SYGVNS. The CDR3 has 17 residues. The V gene end was trimmed by 2 bases and the J gene end by 3 bases; junction bases not matched to a gene: 10.

The V gene is TRBV2, the J gene TRBJ2-1; TRBD2 matches 11 bases. This CDR3 contains 15 residues. V lost 6 bases, J lost 7 bases, and 8 bases stayed unmatched. Germline CDR1 SNHLY, CDR2 FYNNEI. CDR3 sequence: CASSLGTSGVNEQFF. Here the CDR3 DNA reads TGTGCCAGCAGCCTAGGGACTAGCGGAGTTAATGAGCAGTTCTTC.

This clone was recorded once. The chain employs TRBV4-1 and TRBJ2-5; 7 bases line up with TRBD1. The end of the DNA fits TRBJ2-7 better, so the J call may be wrong. This CDR3 is 15 amino acids long. The germline CDR1 and CDR2 sequences are MGHRA and YSYEKL. The CDR3 bases are TGCGCCAGCAGCCAAGGGTTGACAGGGCCGTACGAGCAGTACTTC. Protein product: CASSQGLTGPYEQYF.

Sample share makes this clone medium-sized. The gene calls are TRBV14 and TRBJ2-1; D gene ambiguous. Germline-derived CDR1 and CDR2 are SGHDN and FVKESK. The V and J ends lost 3 bases and 8 bases respectively, with 14 bases between them. This CDR3 has 14 amino acids. The CDR3, as DNA: TGTGCCAGCAGCCAGCGCGACTTAGAGGATGAGCAGTTCTTC. This sequence encodes CASSQRDLEDEQFF.

This clone was counted ten times or more. This rearrangement joins TRBV28 to TRBJ2-7; D unclear. Germline V gene data show CDR1 as MDHEN and CDR2 as SYDVKM. The CDR3 is made up of 12 amino acids. Between the trimmed V and J ends, which lost 6 bases and 4 bases, there was a span of 10 bases. In DNA form, the CDR3 reads TGTGCCAGCAGGTCCCCCTCGTACGAGCAGTACTTC. It specifies CASRSPSYEQYF.

As concerns this clone: One end of the junction is discordant with germline, which a read error may explain. The chain employs TRBV28 and TRBJ2-3; D is unresolved. Germline V CDR1 and CDR2: MDHEN, SYDVKM. The CDR3 length is 13 residues. CDR3 DNA sequence: TGTGCCGGCAGCTCCCCCTCTAGGCAAACGCAGTATTTT. This translates into CAGSSPSRQTQYF.

The gene calls are TRBV30 and TRBJ1-1, with D possibly matching TRBD1 (6 bases). This CDR3 has 14 residues. V shed 2 bases and J shed 0 bases, with 10 bases lying between them. Germline V gene data show CDR1 as GTSNPN and CDR2 as SVGIG (reference sequence). The CDR3 sequence is CAWSSSGVNTEAFF. As DNA, the CDR3 is TGTGCCTGGAGTAGTTCAGGGGTGAACACTGAAGCTTTCTTT.

This sequence joins TRBV6-5 and TRBJ2-7; tentative D call: TRBD2 (5 bases). The CDR3 loop spans 14 amino acids. V lost 6 bases and J lost 0, with 12 bases in between. From germline, CDR1 is MNHEY and CDR2 SVGAGI. The CDR3 bases are TGTGCCAGCAGAAACGACTACTACTCCTACGAGCAGTACTTC. Encoded protein: CASRNDYYSYEQYF.

This clone occurred many times. V and J are TRBV29-1 and TRBJ2-7, with 10 bases aligning to TRBD2. The length of the CDR3 is 14 residues. Germline loops: CDR1 SQVTM, CDR2 ANQGSEA. Losses at the gene ends were 5 bases for V and 4 bases for J; bases not matched to a gene: 8. DNA of the CDR3: TGCAGCGTTAAAGTAGCGGGAGGATCTTACGAGCAGTACTTC. Its translation is CSVKVAGGSYEQYF.